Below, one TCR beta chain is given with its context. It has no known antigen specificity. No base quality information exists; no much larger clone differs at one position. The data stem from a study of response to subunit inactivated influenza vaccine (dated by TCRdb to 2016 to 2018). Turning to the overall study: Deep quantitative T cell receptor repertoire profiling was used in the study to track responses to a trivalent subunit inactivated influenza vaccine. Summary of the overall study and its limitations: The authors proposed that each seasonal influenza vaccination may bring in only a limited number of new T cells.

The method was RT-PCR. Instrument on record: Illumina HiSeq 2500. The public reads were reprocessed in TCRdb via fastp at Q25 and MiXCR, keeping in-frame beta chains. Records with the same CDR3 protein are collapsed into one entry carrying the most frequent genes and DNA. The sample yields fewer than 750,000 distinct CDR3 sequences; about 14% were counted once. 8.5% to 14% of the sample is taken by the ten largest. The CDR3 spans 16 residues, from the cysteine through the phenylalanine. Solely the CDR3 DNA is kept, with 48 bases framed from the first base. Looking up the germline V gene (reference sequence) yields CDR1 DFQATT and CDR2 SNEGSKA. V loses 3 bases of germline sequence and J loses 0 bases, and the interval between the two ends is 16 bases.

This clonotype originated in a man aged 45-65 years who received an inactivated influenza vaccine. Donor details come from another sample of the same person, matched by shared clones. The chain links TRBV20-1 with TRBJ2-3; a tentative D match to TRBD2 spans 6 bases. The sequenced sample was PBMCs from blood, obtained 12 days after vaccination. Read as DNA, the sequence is TGCAGTGCTAGGGGGAGGCTAGCAATTAGCACAGATACGCAGTATTTT. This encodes CSARGRLAISTDTQYF.